The clone carrying this TCR beta chain came up a few times. Its specificity is not known. The same CDR3 arises from other DNA sequences in this sample as well. The sample is drawn from a study of beta chain features in type 1 diabetes. Turning to the study itself: The samples had roughly 110 million sorted cells examined in all.

Broader study findings: A potential influence of HLA type upon TCRB rearrangement remained unresolved herein.

cDNA synthesis used the whole RNA isolate, giving expressed TCRB sequences. The repertoire was sequenced with immunoSEQ multiplex PCR; TCRdb's copy has only in-frame clones and lacks some. The table has roughly 500,000 clones, about an eighth seen once. This TCR derives from a woman aged 18-30 years in good health. Specimen: naive CD4+ T cells from blood.

The CDR3 coding sequence is TGCAGCGTGCGGCGGGCCAGTTCCTACAATGAGCAGTTCTTC. Its translation is CSVRRASSYNEQFF. This chain uses TRBV29-1 with TRBJ2-1, with a possible D match to TRBD2 (5 bases). The CDR3 is 14 amino acids. Germline V gene lookup returns CDR1 SQVTM and CDR2 ANQGSEA. V lost 6 bases and J 1 base, leaving 13 bases between the germline ends.